The sequence of this T cell receptor (beta chain) was determined in a study of spatial heterogeneity in lung cancer (dated by TCRdb to the late 2010s). Describing the broader study: Samples were obtained from around 72 patients with early-stage, untreated non-small cell lung cancer from the lung TRACERx cohort. Follow-up PBMC samples were sequenced whenever the samples were available, and the median time to follow-up was two to three years after resection. More beta-chain than alpha-chain transcripts were consistently detected, likely reflecting higher beta-chain transcript abundance. In the raw uncorrected reads, each unique combination of TCR and UMI appeared more than ten times on average. TCR alpha and beta repertoires were quantitatively compared across multiple tumor regions, matched nontumor lung and blood in non-small cell lung cancer. Nonsynonymous mutation counts, determined by whole-exome sequencing of tumor tissue, were related to TCR repertoire features. At surgery, over 200 tumor regions, almost 65 matched nontumor lung samples and 56 PBMC samples were TCR-sequenced for both alpha and beta chains. Paper-wide results and their limitations: Ubiquitous expanded tumor TCRs were detected in blood more often at tumor resection than at routine follow-up. Additional single-cell paired TCR alpha and beta sequencing was considered necessary to confirm, at a functional level, the hypothesis that regional TCRs recognize regional mutations. Only roughly 15 patients were included in comparisons of baseline and follow-up blood repertoires.

The CDR1 and CDR2 encoded by the germline V gene are SGHTA and FQGNSA. Trimming costs V 5 bases and J 4 bases, and their ends lie 9 bases apart. The CDR3, from cysteine to phenylalanine, totals 13 residues. Solely the CDR3 DNA is kept, with 39 bases framed from the first base. A word on this clonotype: Its recognized antigen is unknown. Per-nucleotide qualities are absent, and no much larger clonotype sits a single base away.

The time point label of this sample denotes: blood at routine non-recurrence follow-up after resection. Without any cell sorting, TCR sequencing was performed on whole RNA extracted either from tumor and nontumor lung tissue or from cryopreserved PBMC samples. A patient was chosen for TCR sequencing only when enough RNA was available from at least two tumor regions. The library was made by 5' RACE. TCRdb names NextSeq 500 as the instrument used. The TCR library protocol attached a unique molecular identifier to each TCR cDNA molecule to allow correction of PCR and sequencing errors. As for the authors' bioinformatics: Decombinator tools were used for TCR identification, UMI-based error correction and CDR3 extraction. TCRs above a frequency of 2 per 1,000, corresponding to the top 1% of the tumor frequency distribution, were defined as expanded. Each repertoire was subsampled 100 times to 5,000 TCRs, after which Renyi diversity was computed with the R vegan package. CDR3 similarity networks were built from amino acid triplet string-kernel similarity, connecting CDR3s with pairwise similarity above 0.82. TCRdb trimmed the raw reads at Q25, called clones with MiXCR and kept productive beta chains. Rows matching on CDR3 protein sequence are summarized as one entry with the most common DNA and genes. In this record, the V and J calls reflect TCRdb's handling and not the investigators' own analysis. The sample table holds under 20,000 distinct CDR3 sequences, of which about 18% were seen once. 6.2% of the sample is held by the ten biggest clonotypes.

Sequencing used PBMCs, obtained at follow-up. This receptor was obtained from a male donor with early-stage non-small cell lung cancer. The receptor chain draws on TRBV7-2 and TRBJ1-3, with no confidently assigned D gene. CDR3 loop: CASSPHQGNTIYF. In nucleotide form, the sequence is TGTGCCAGCAGCCCACACCAGGGAAACACCATATATTTT.